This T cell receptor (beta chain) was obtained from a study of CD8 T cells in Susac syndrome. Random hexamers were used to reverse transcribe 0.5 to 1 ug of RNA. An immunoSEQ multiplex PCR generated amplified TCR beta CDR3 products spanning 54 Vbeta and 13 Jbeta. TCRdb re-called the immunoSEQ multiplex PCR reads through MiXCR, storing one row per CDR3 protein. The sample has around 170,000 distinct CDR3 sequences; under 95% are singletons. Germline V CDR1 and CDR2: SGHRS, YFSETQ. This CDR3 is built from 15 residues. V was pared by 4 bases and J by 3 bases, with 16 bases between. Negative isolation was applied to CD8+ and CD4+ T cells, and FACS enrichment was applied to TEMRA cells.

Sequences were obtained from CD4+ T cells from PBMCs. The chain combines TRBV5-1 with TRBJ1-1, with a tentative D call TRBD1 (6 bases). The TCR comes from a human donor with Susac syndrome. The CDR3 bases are TGCGCCAGCAGCGTAGGACAGATTCTGGACACTGAAGCTTTCTTT. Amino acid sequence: CASSVGQILDTEAFF.